Listed below are T cell receptor beta chains from one sample, sequenced in a study of blood T cell repertoires in COVID-19. Assay: immunoSEQ multiplex PCR; the TCRdb copy retains only in-frame clones and omits some. The sample records tens of thousands of clones, about nine tenths being singletons. The specimen sequenced was peripheral blood. These receptors all stem from a man aged 55 to 70 with acute or convalescent COVID-19. The CDR3 runs from the conserved cysteine through the conserved F or W.

TRBV2,TRBJ2-7,CANAGTSSSYEQYF
TRBV2,TRBJ1-1,CASSARGNEAFF
TRBV5-4,TRBJ2-2,CASSRFRDTGPGELFF
TRBV4-2,TRBJ1-3,CASSQDGQLFGNTIYF
TRBV12-5,TRBJ1-5,CASGSTGVQPQHF
TRBV10-3,TRBJ1-1,CAISEAGNTEAFF
TRBV14,TRBJ1-6,CASSQLAGVDSPLHF
TRBV5-1,TRBJ1-2,CASSKTGTGVGYTF
TRBV19,TRBJ1-1,CASNHRSRGNIEAFF
TRBV9,TRBJ2-3,CASSVWGGRADTQYF